Sequencing of this T cell receptor (beta chain) was carried out in a study of blood T cells in healthy people across ages. The study, taken as a whole, reports: Expanded clonotype changes were possibly confounded by unknown donor CMV status.

A second about 6 to 12 cycle PCR used barcoded and J-beta primers. Via MiXCR, TCRdb re-called the 5' RACE reads, giving one row per CDR3 protein. The data show fewer than 2,000,000 distinct CDR3 sequences, 30% to 40% seen once. Trimming took off 4 bases at V and 5 bases at J, with 14 bases between the two ends. Per germline, CDR1 SQVTM and CDR2 ANQGSEA. The CDR3 totals 13 residues. Notes on this clonotype: What it recognizes is unknown.

Input material: blood. V and J are TRBV29-1 and TRBJ2-5, with D perhaps TRBD1 (6 bases). This sequence originates from a human donor in good health. The CDR3 here is CSVAQGTGETQYF. As DNA, the CDR3 is TGCAGCGTTGCACAGGGAACTGGCGAGACCCAGTACTTC. Based on the CDR3 plus reference TRBV29-1 and TRBJ2-5, the full variable domain is SAVISQKPSRDICQRGTSLTIQCQVDSQVTMMFWYRQQPGQSLTLIATANQGSEATYESGFVIDKFPISRPNLTFSTLTVSNMSPEDSSIYLCSVAQGTGETQYFGPGTRLLVL.